The T cell receptor beta chain under discussion was sequenced for a study of cytomegalovirus exposure and HLA in healthy donors. The V end lost 5 bases, the J end lost 2 bases, and 13 bases lay between the germline ends. Germline CDR1 is MNHNS and CDR2 is SASEGT. The CDR3 covers 15 residues. Turning to this clone: The antigen is unknown.

Vbeta (60) and Jbeta (13) primers were used in the PCR. Here immunoSEQ multiplex PCR was the method, and the copy in TCRdb shows in-frame clones only, minus some. The table lists approximately 150,000 clones, roughly 79% of them singletons, with about 1.4% in the top ten. Findings and limits, study-wide: As immune exposure information, only CMV serostatus was available. As was reported, the HLA-A and HLA-B alleles of most subjects were accurately predicted from TCR beta sequences. An assumption of roughly uniform sequencing depth across donors underlay the presence/absence analyses.

The clonotype was recovered from a man aged 35-49 years in good health and CMV-seronegative. The sequencing input was PBMCs. V gene TRBV6-1 combines with J gene TRBJ2-4; the D gene is possibly TRBD2 (6 bases). The DNA of the CDR3 is TGTGCCAGCAGTCTGACTAGTTTTCCCAAAAACATTCAGTACTTC. The encoded protein is CASSLTSFPKNIQYF.